This T cell receptor (beta chain) was retrieved from a study of blood T cell repertoires in COVID-19. Living in roughly 23 US areas, the participants were between roughly 18 and 90 years of age. Researchers sorted participants into cohorts using their self-reported clinical history. Authors' methods: From reference gene primer amplification, estimates of nucleated cell counts were derived. Assay used: immunoSEQ multiplex PCR; TCRdb lists only in-frame clones, some missing. V and J calls and clone size come straight from that table; D and trimming were deduced from the DNA. Of 200,000 to 250,000 clones listed, 80% to 90% are singletons. Germline assignment: CDR1 MNHNS and CDR2 SASEGT. V was clipped by 4 bases and J by 3 bases; unmatched bases: 8. This CDR3 comprises 16 residues.

The chain carries TRBV6-1 and TRBJ2-5; 10 bases are a match to TRBD1. Sequences were obtained from PBMCs or T cells enriched from blood (not recorded which). This TCR was recovered from a woman under 30 in a cohort exposed to, infected with or recovered from COVID-19 (not recorded which). CDR3 amino acids: CASSGQGATIKETQYF. The CDR3 DNA reads as TGTGCCAGCAGTGGACAGGGGGCCACTATCAAAGAGACCCAGTACTTC.